Each of the 24 T cell receptor beta chains below was sequenced from the same sample in a study of cytomegalovirus exposure and HLA in healthy donors (dated by TCRdb to between 2016 and 2019). Library preparation was by the immunoSEQ multiplex PCR assay. The multiplex PCR relied on a mix of 60 forward primers for TCR Vbeta segments and 13 reverse primers for TCR Jbeta segments. TCRdb took this table from immuneACCESS and kept in-frame rearrangements with V and J called. Such tables lack part of the clones; where checked against another copy, unresolved V genes explain under half of the gap, and the rest is unexplained. Counted in this sample were roughly 120,000 clones; roughly three quarters of them appeared once. The leading ten clones occupy approximately 0.99% of the sample. The specimen sequenced was PBMCs. The receptors originated from a woman younger than 45 in good health and CMV-seronegative.

The chain is built from TRBV5-1 and TRBJ2-7, with 9 bases fitting TRBD2. CDR1 is SGHRS, CDR2 YFSETQ, per germline. The CDR3 sequence is 14 residues long. The V gene end was trimmed by 3 bases and the J gene end by 2 bases; junction bases not matched to a gene: 3. CDR3 amino acids: CASSSAGGAYEQYF. CDR3 nucleotide sequence: TGCGCCAGCAGCTCGGCGGGGGGGGCCTACGAGCAGTACTTC.

V gene TRBV5-1 combines with J gene TRBJ2-5; TRBD2 might be the D (7 bases). Looked up from germline, CDR1 is SGHRS and CDR2 is YFSETQ. The CDR3 sequence is 14 residues long. V lost 6 bases to trimming and J lost 4 bases, with 16 bases between them. The chain's CDR3 is CASNLGGRRETQYF. The CDR3 coding sequence is TGCGCCAGCAACCTCGGGGGGCGGAGAGAGACCCAGTACTTC.

The chain carries TRBV11-2 and TRBJ1-1; no reliable D call. CDR3 length: 14 amino acids. V lost 5 bases to trimming and J lost 2 bases, with 12 bases between them. The germline gives CDR1 SGHAT, CDR2 FQNNGV. CDR3 sequence reads: CASSRGLANTEAFF. The CDR3 region has the DNA TGTGCCAGCAGCCGAGGCCTGGCCAACACTGAAGCTTTCTTT.

This rearrangement joins TRBV5-1 to TRBJ2-2; 11 nucleotides agree with TRBD2. This CDR3 comprises 17 residues. Germline V gives CDR1 SGHRS, CDR2 YFSETQ. V dropped 5 bases and J dropped 5; count of bases not matched to a gene: 11. CDR3 DNA: TGCGCCAGCAGGGGGACTAGCGGTCCGCGGGGTACCGGGGAGCTGTTTTTT. Protein sequence: CASRGTSGPRGTGELFF.

The chain uses TRBV4-2 and TRBJ2-1; a possible D gene is TRBD2 (5 bases). There are 16 residues in the CDR3. V dropped 0 bases and J dropped 9 bases, with 18 bases sitting between them. Germline V gene lookup returns CDR1 LGHNA and CDR2 YNFKEQ. CDR3 sequence: CASSQDVLASRSEQFF. CDR3 nucleotides: TGTGCCAGCAGCCAAGACGTGCTAGCCTCCCGGAGTGAGCAGTTCTTC.

The chain carries TRBV27 and TRBJ2-1, with D perhaps matching TRBD1 (5 bases). Germline values: CDR1 MNHEY, CDR2 SMNVEV (reference sequence). This CDR3 has 11 residues. Trimming took 5 bases from V and 13 from J, leaving 12 bases between them. CDR3 residues: CASSPPRVQFF. CDR3 in DNA: TGTGCCAGCAGTCCCCCCAGGGTCCAGTTCTTC.

V and J are TRBV27 and TRBJ1-1; the match to TRBD1 covers 7 bases. The CDR3 is made up of 14 amino acids. CDR1 and CDR2 (germline): MNHEY, SMNVEV (reference sequence). The V segment lost 6 bases and the J segment 0 bases; nucleotides outside the gene matches: 4. In DNA form, the CDR3 reads TGTGCCAGCAGGCCGGACAGGATGAACACTGAAGCTTTCTTT. This sequence encodes CASRPDRMNTEAFF.

This clone came up once. The chain combines TRBV25-1 with TRBJ1-2; the D is unclear. Deletions cut 3 bases from V and 2 bases from J, with 13 bases between. The CDR3 runs to 15 residues. Per the germline V gene, CDR1 is MGHDK and CDR2 is SYGVNS. The CDR3 DNA sequence: TGTGCCAGCAGTGACCAGGCATATGGGAACTATGGCTACACCTTC. This encodes CASSDQAYGNYGYTF.

This clone appeared once. The chain recombines TRBV7-9 with TRBJ2-7; D gene unclear. V was clipped by 1 base and J by 0 bases, with 13 bases between them. Germline values: CDR1 SEHNR, CDR2 FQNEAQ (reference sequence). This CDR3 has 16 residues. The CDR3 loop reads CASSLVVGPSSYEQYF. In nucleotides, the CDR3 is TGTGCCAGCAGCTTAGTTGTGGGCCCGAGCTCCTACGAGCAGTACTTC.

The V and J genes are TRBV7-2 and TRBJ1-1; 7 nucleotides line up with TRBD1. Trimming removed 5 bases from V and 3 bases from J; junction bases left unmatched: 6. Germline V lookup: CDR1 SGHTA, CDR2 FQGNSA. This CDR3 region has 14 residues. CDR3 DNA sequence: TGTGCCAGCAGCGTAGGGGGGACAGACACTGAAGCTTTCTTT. Translating gives CASSVGGTDTEAFF.

This clone was recorded a few times. The chain combines TRBV5-4 with TRBJ1-1; tentatively, D is TRBD1 (6 bases). Germline-derived CDR1 and CDR2 are SGHNT and YYREEE (reference sequence). Deletions cut 2 bases from V and 6 bases from J, with 17 bases between. The length of the CDR3 is 15 residues. The CDR3: CASSFSGGAYPEAFF. As DNA, the CDR3 is TGTGCCAGCAGCTTCTCGGGGGGCGCTTACCCTGAAGCTTTCTTT.

V usage is TRBV9 and J usage is TRBJ1-2, with unresolved D. Germline V lookup: CDR1 SGDLS, CDR2 YYNGEE. V was clipped by 0 bases and J by 3 bases, with 9 bases between them. The CDR3 covers 14 residues. CDR3 sequence: CASSVGSDDYGYTF. DNA for the CDR3: TGTGCCAGCAGCGTAGGTTCAGATGACTATGGCTACACCTTC.

The chain recombines TRBV4-2 with TRBJ1-6; 7 bases agree with TRBD1. The germline V gene has CDR1 LGHNA and CDR2 YNFKEQ. This CDR3 spans 15 amino acids. Trimming at V came to 2 bases and at J to 5 bases, leaving 3 bases not matched to a gene. DNA of the CDR3: TGTGCCAGCAGCCAACTCGGACAGGATAATTCACCCCTCCACTTT. It yields the protein CASSQLGQDNSPLHF.

This clone was counted only a few times. The V call is TRBV4-3, the J call TRBJ1-1, with TRBD1 matching 8 bases. Germline assignment: CDR1 LGHNA and CDR2 YSLEER. The ends lost 1 base at V and 10 bases at J; junction bases unmatched: 2. This CDR3 is built from 12 residues. The CDR3 DNA is TGCGCCAGCAGCCAAGGGACAGGGCTAGCTTTCTTT. The encoded protein is CASSQGTGLAFF.

The V call is TRBV11-2, the J call TRBJ2-3; D may be TRBD1 (7 bases). The CDR3 is 14 amino acids. The V and J ends lost 4 bases and 3 bases respectively, with 11 bases between them. Germline loops: CDR1 SGHAT, CDR2 FQNNGV. The CDR3 here is CASSSQGGTDTQYF. The CDR3 coding sequence is TGTGCCAGCAGCTCTCAGGGGGGAACAGATACGCAGTATTTT.

The chain employs TRBV6-1 and TRBJ2-2; 7 bases align to TRBD1. The CDR3 loop spans 13 amino acids. V was clipped by 6 bases and J by 8 bases; unmatched bases: 6. Looked up from germline, CDR1 is MNHNS and CDR2 is SASEGT. The CDR3 region has the DNA TGTGCCAGCAGCTGGGACAGAACTGGGGAGCTGTTTTTT. It codes for CASSWDRTGELFF.

The gene calls are TRBV6-4 and TRBJ2-3; TRBD2 matches at 8 bases. In germline, CDR1 is MRHNA, CDR2 SNTAGT. After removal of 2 bases from V and 6 bases from J, the junction contained 7 bases not matched to a gene. The CDR3 has 15 amino acids. Written as DNA, the CDR3 is TGTGCCAGCAGTGACGGAGCGGGGGAAGTGGATACGCAGTATTTT. Translated: CASSDGAGEVDTQYF.

The V call is TRBV7-9, the J call TRBJ2-1; no clear D. V was shortened by 2 bases and J by 9 bases, with 8 bases between the two germline ends. Germline loops: CDR1 SEHNR, CDR2 FQNEAQ (reference sequence). The CDR3 runs to 12 residues. This chain's CDR3 is CASSLPLREQFF. For the CDR3, the DNA is TGTGCCAGCAGCTTACCGTTGCGTGAGCAGTTCTTC.

This clone was seen a handful of times. V gene TRBV7-2 combines with J gene TRBJ1-2, with a tentative D call TRBD1 (6 bases). From germline, CDR1 is SGHTA and CDR2 FQGNSA. There are 14 residues in the CDR3. V dropped 4 bases and J dropped 0 bases, with 9 bases sitting between them. The CDR3 sequence: CASSWTVANYGYTF. In nucleotides, the CDR3 is TGTGCCAGCAGCTGGACAGTAGCTAACTATGGCTACACCTTC.

As for this clone: Other DNA sequences within the sample encode an identical CDR3. V usage is TRBV9 and J usage is TRBJ1-1; the D gene is possibly TRBD1 (6 bases). The V and J ends lost 0 bases and 1 base respectively, with 7 bases between them. Germline CDR1 is SGDLS and CDR2 is YYNGEE. CDR3 length: 14 amino acids. The CDR3 reads CASSVGTANTEAFF. For the CDR3, the DNA is TGTGCCAGCAGCGTAGGGACAGCGAACACTGAAGCTTTCTTT.

With respect to this clone: Other DNA sequences in the sample encode the same CDR3. This chain connects TRBV30 to TRBJ1-5, with no clear D. Per germline, CDR1 GTSNPN and CDR2 SVGIG (reference sequence). The V gene lost 0 bases and the J gene lost 6 bases, with 9 bases spanning the gap. The CDR3 contains 13 residues. The CDR3 sequence is CAWSVRGGQPQHF. The CDR3 region has the DNA TGTGCCTGGAGTGTACGAGGAGGTCAGCCCCAGCATTTT.

CDR3 sequence (DNA): TGTGCCAGCACCACGGGACAGCCAAACACCGGGGAGCTGTTTTTT. Amino acid sequence: CASTTGQPNTGELFF. V is TRBV6-1 and J is TRBJ2-2, with TRBD1 matching 7 bases. Trimming removed 7 bases from V and 2 bases from J; junction bases left unmatched: 7. From germline, CDR1 is MNHNS and CDR2 SASEGT. This CDR3 contains 15 residues.

The genes are TRBV19 and TRBJ1-5; perhaps TRBD1 as D (5 bases). V was cut by 2 bases and J by 2 bases, with 16 bases left in between. The germline V gene has CDR1 LNHDA and CDR2 SQIVND (reference sequence). The CDR3 is 17 residues long. The CDR3 DNA is TGTGCCAGTAGTATAAATTCCGGCAGCAGGGGCAATCAGCCCCAGCATTTT. Translation gives CASSINSGSRGNQPQHF.

The chain has TRBV7-8 and TRBJ2-3, with 10 bases identical to TRBD2. Germline loops: CDR1 SGHVS, CDR2 FQNEAQ. V shed 5 bases and J 0 bases; nucleotides not matched to a gene: 5. The CDR3 extends over 16 amino acids. CDR3: CASSARTSGSTDTQYF. DNA of the CDR3: TGTGCCAGCAGCGCCCGGACTAGCGGAAGCACAGATACGCAGTATTTT.